This is a list of T cell receptor beta chains from one sample in a study of beta chain features in type 1 diabetes. Method: immunoSEQ multiplex PCR; TCRdb's copy keeps in-frame clones and lacks some. The table includes more than 150,000 clones, less than 9.5% detected once. The source material was central memory CD4+ T cells from blood. All receptors come from a woman between 18 and 29 years old in good health. The CDR3 runs from the conserved cysteine through the conserved F or W. D genes are given only for firm matches. Rows may omit the clone size; those that give it use once, few, many or a size class.

v_call: TRBV4-1
j_call: TRBJ1-2
clone_size: few
d_call: TRBD1
cdr3_nt: TGCGCCAGCAGCCAGGGAAGGGGGCTTGGCTACACCTTC
cdr3_aa: CASSQGRGLGYTF

v_call: TRBV18
j_call: TRBJ2-7
clone_size: NA
d_call: NA
cdr3_nt: TGTGCCAGCTCACCCTCTTCTGGCTTTGTCTCCTACGAGCAGTACTTC
cdr3_aa: CASSPSSGFVSYEQYF

v_call: TRBV5-1
j_call: TRBJ2-1
clone_size: NA
d_call: NA
cdr3_nt: TGCGCCAGCAGGCCACTAGATGACGAGCAGTTCTTC
cdr3_aa: CASRPLDDEQFF

v_call: TRBV19
j_call: TRBJ2-1
clone_size: NA
d_call: NA
cdr3_nt: TGTGCCAGTAGTAAGACTAGTATATCCTACAATGAGCAGTTCTTC
cdr3_aa: CASSKTSISYNEQFF

v_call: TRBV5-1
j_call: TRBJ2-1
clone_size: NA
d_call: NA
cdr3_nt: TGCGCCAGCAGCTTGGCTTACAATGAGCAGTTCTTC
cdr3_aa: CASSLAYNEQFF

v_call: TRBV5-6
j_call: TRBJ2-1
clone_size: few
d_call: TRBD2
cdr3_nt: TGTGCCAGCAGCCCGGGACTAGCGCGGGACAATGAGCAGTTCTTC
cdr3_aa: CASSPGLARDNEQFF

v_call: TRBV25-1
j_call: TRBJ1-2
clone_size: NA
d_call: NA
cdr3_nt: TGTGCCAGCAGTGAATTTAATCGGGGGTTCTATGGCTACACCTTC
cdr3_aa: CASSEFNRGFYGYTF

v_call: TRBV9
j_call: TRBJ1-1
clone_size: NA
d_call: NA
cdr3_nt: TGTGCCAGCAGCGCTATAGTGAACACTGAAGCTTTCTTT
cdr3_aa: CASSAIVNTEAFF

v_call: TRBV9
j_call: TRBJ2-1
clone_size: many
d_call: TRBD2
cdr3_nt: TGTGCCAGCAGCGTAGGGCGTGGACTAGCGGGGGGTGAGCAGTTCTTC
cdr3_aa: CASSVGRGLAGGEQFF

v_call: TRBV7-2
j_call: TRBJ1-3
clone_size: few
d_call: TRBD1
cdr3_nt: TGTGCCAGCAGCCGGGACAGGGTTAGCGACACCATATATTTT
cdr3_aa: CASSRDRVSDTIYF

v_call: TRBV6-5
j_call: TRBJ1-6
clone_size: NA
d_call: NA
cdr3_nt: TGTGCCAGCAGACAGTATAATTCACCCCTCCACTTT
cdr3_aa: CASRQYNSPLHF

v_call: TRBV7-3
j_call: TRBJ2-6
clone_size: NA
d_call: TRBD1
cdr3_nt: TGTGCCAGCAGCCCGGGACAGGGGCTGAACTCTGGGGCCAACGTCCTGACTTTC
cdr3_aa: CASSPGQGLNSGANVLTF

v_call: TRBV12-5
j_call: TRBJ2-3
clone_size: many
d_call: NA
cdr3_nt: TGTGCTAGTGGTTCCGACCTGGACATGGTAGGAGCAGATACGCAGTATTTT
cdr3_aa: CASGSDLDMVGADTQYF

v_call: TRBV5-6
j_call: TRBJ1-5
clone_size: NA
d_call: NA
cdr3_nt: TGTGCCAGCAGCTCCCAGGGTCAGCCCCAGCATTTT
cdr3_aa: CASSSQGQPQHF

v_call: TRBV29-1
j_call: TRBJ1-3
clone_size: NA
d_call: TRBD1
cdr3_nt: TGCAGCGTCAGAACAGGGGGCGAGGTTGCTGGAAACACCATATATTTT
cdr3_aa: CSVRTGGEVAGNTIYF

v_call: TRBV6-6
j_call: TRBJ1-2
clone_size: NA
d_call: NA
cdr3_nt: TGTGCCAGCAGTTACGGAGCTCGGGATGGCTACACCTTC
cdr3_aa: CASSYGARDGYTF

v_call: TRBV7-2
j_call: TRBJ1-6
clone_size: few
d_call: TRBD1
cdr3_nt: TGTGCCAGCATGAGAGGGGGACAGGGGTATAATTCACCCCTCCACTTT
cdr3_aa: CASMRGGQGYNSPLHF

v_call: TRBV4-2
j_call: TRBJ2-3
clone_size: few
d_call: TRBD2
cdr3_nt: TGTGCCAGCAGCCCCGGGACTAGCGGCACAGATACGCAGTATTTT
cdr3_aa: CASSPGTSGTDTQYF

v_call: TRBV18
j_call: TRBJ1-2
clone_size: NA
d_call: TRBD1
cdr3_nt: TGTGCCAGCTCAGAGGGGACAGACTATGGCTACACCTTC
cdr3_aa: CASSEGTDYGYTF

v_call: TRBV2
j_call: TRBJ2-2
clone_size: NA
d_call: TRBD2
cdr3_nt: TGTGCCAGCAGTACCCCTAGCGGTAACCCCGGGGAGCTGTTTTTT
cdr3_aa: CASSTPSGNPGELFF